One and the same sample provided the 28 T cell receptor beta chains below, sequenced in a study of T-cell memory formation after mild COVID-19. TCRdb fed the 5' RACE reads into MiXCR, producing one record per CDR3 protein. The sample consists of hundreds of thousands of distinct CDR3 sequences, 25% to 30% of them appearing once. The sample consisted of PBMCs or a T cell subset sorted from them (not recorded which). The receptors were gathered from an adult woman who had mild COVID-19 (a few samples of this study predate the infection). Cell type and time point are not known.

This clonotype has just a few counts. The J gene is TRBJ2-3, the V gene TRBV4-2; TRBD2 matches at 10 bases. The V and J ends lost 5 bases and 5 bases, in that order; junction bases with no gene match: 19. The germline gives CDR1 LGHNA, CDR2 YNFKEQ. This CDR3 is built from 19 residues. The CDR3 is CASSSTAALAGGGKDTQYF. The CDR3 DNA sequence: TGTGCCAGCAGCTCTACAGCGGCTTTAGCGGGAGGAGGAAAAGATACGCAGTATTTT.

This clonotype was detected once. V gene TRBV7-2 combines with J gene TRBJ2-7; the D gene is possibly TRBD2 (6 bases). V was trimmed by 5 bases and J by 2 bases, leaving 13 bases between them. The CDR3 spans 14 residues. CDR1 is SGHTA, CDR2 FQGNSA, per germline. CDR3 nucleotide sequence: TGTGCCAGCAGCCACGCGGGGAGTCCCTACGAGCAGTACTTC. Translated: CASSHAGSPYEQYF.

This clonotype has only one observation. This chain links TRBV11-3 with TRBJ2-1, with unresolved D. CDR1 is SGHNT and CDR2 is YENEEA in the germline V gene. This CDR3 contains 12 residues. The V end lost 3 bases, the J end lost 7 bases, and 7 bases lay between the germline ends. The CDR3 DNA reads TGTGCCAGCAGCTTTGAGTCTAATGAGCAGTTCTTC. Encoded protein: CASSFESNEQFF.

This clonotype showed up just a few times. This chain joins TRBV12-3 or TRBV12-4 and TRBJ1-1; tentative D call: TRBD1 (6 bases). V lost 5 bases, J lost 3 bases, and 7 bases lay in between. This CDR3 has 12 amino acids. CDR3 region: CASSTGHTEAFF. CDR3 DNA: TGTGCCAGCAGTACAGGGCACACTGAAGCTTTCTTT.

The V gene is TRBV7-2, the J gene TRBJ1-6; tentatively, D is TRBD1 (5 bases). V dropped 4 bases and J dropped 10 bases, with 20 bases sitting between them. From germline, CDR1 is SGHTA and CDR2 FQGNSA. This CDR3 region has 16 residues. The CDR3 protein is CASSWADIRNGSPLHF. CDR3 DNA: TGTGCCAGCAGCTGGGCGGACATAAGAAATGGCTCACCCCTCCACTTT. The entire variable domain, with the rest obtained from reference TRBV7-2 and TRBJ1-6, is as follows: GAGVSQSPSNKVTEKGKDVELRCDPISGHTALYWYRQSLGQGLEFLIYFQGNSAPDKSGLPSDRFSAERTGGSVSTLTIQRTQQEDSAVYLCASSWADIRNGSPLHFGNGTRLTVT.

The gene calls are TRBV6-6 and TRBJ2-5; unclear D gene. The CDR3 loop spans 16 amino acids. The V end lost 2 bases, the J end lost 0 bases, and 13 bases lay between the germline ends. Germline V lookup: CDR1 MNHNY, CDR2 SVGAGI (reference sequence). CDR3 in DNA: TGTGCCAGCAGTTACGAACGGTCAAATTACCAAGAGACCCAGTACTTC. Translating it yields CASSYERSNYQETQYF.

The rearrangement joins TRBV5-1 to TRBJ1-1, with TRBD1 matching 7 bases. Looked up from germline, CDR1 is SGHRS and CDR2 is YFSETQ. This CDR3 has 14 residues. V lost 1 base, J lost 5 bases, and 5 bases stayed unmatched. CDR3 loop: CASSLRGGVTEAFF. Written as DNA, the CDR3 is TGCGCCAGCAGCTTGCGAGGGGGCGTGACTGAAGCTTTCTTT.

J is TRBJ2-1 and V is TRBV24-1, with D possibly matching TRBD1 (5 bases). Germline values: CDR1 KGHDR, CDR2 SFDVKD. This CDR3 has 16 amino acids. With 1 base removed from V and 6 bases from J, the gap between germline ends came to 15 bases. CDR3 protein: CATSDFGPGYRNEQFF. The DNA of the CDR3 is TGTGCCACCAGTGATTTTGGGCCAGGGTATCGCAATGAGCAGTTCTTC.

V usage is TRBV2 and J usage is TRBJ2-7; tentatively, D is TRBD2 (7 bases). The CDR3 has 12 residues. Germline V gives CDR1 SNHLY, CDR2 FYNNEI. V was trimmed by 5 bases and J by 11 bases, leaving 16 bases between them. Written as DNA, the CDR3 is TGTGCCAGCAGTCGACAGGAGGGACTAAAGTACTTC. This sequence encodes CASSRQEGLKYF.

The chain has TRBV15 and TRBJ1-4, with D unresolved. The CDR3 runs 15 residues. The V gene lost 5 bases and the J gene lost 6 bases, with 16 bases spanning the gap. Per germline, CDR1 LNHNV and CDR2 YYDKDF (reference sequence). CDR3 sequence: CATSGRGGVHEKLFF. The CDR3 region has the DNA TGTGCCACCAGCGGTCGGGGAGGAGTTCATGAAAAACTGTTTTTT.

This clonotype was observed a handful of times. This chain links TRBV20-1 with TRBJ1-1; D possibly corresponds to TRBD1 (6 bases). Deletions cut 3 bases from V and 0 bases from J, with 20 bases between. CDR3 length equals 17 residues. Germline values: CDR1 DFQATT, CDR2 SNEGSKA (reference sequence). CDR3 sequence (DNA): TGCAGTGCTAGCCAATCGACAGGCCGCCTCATGAACACTGAAGCTTTCTTT. This encodes CSASQSTGRLMNTEAFF.

This clonotype was counted only a few times. The gene calls are TRBV9 and TRBJ2-1; TRBD2 might be the D (5 bases). The germline CDR1 and CDR2 sequences are SGDLS and YYNGEE. V was cut by 2 bases and J by 7 bases, with 13 bases left in between. The CDR3 is 14 amino acids. In nucleotides, the CDR3 is TGTGCCAGCAGCGTTAGTGGGAGAGGTAATGAGCAGTTCTTC. The encoded protein is CASSVSGRGNEQFF.

This clonotype was picked up many times. The gene calls are TRBV12-3 or TRBV12-4 and TRBJ2-1, with D unclear. With 6 bases removed from V and 7 bases from J, the gap between germline ends came to 19 bases. This CDR3 has 15 amino acids. As DNA, the CDR3 is TGTGCCAGCAGGAGATTAGCCGCCGCCGGGAATGAGCAGTTCTTC. Its protein is CASRRLAAAGNEQFF.

This chain links TRBV4-1 with TRBJ2-3, with 9 bases aligning to TRBD2. V was pared by 5 bases and J by 3 bases, with 3 bases of the junction left unmatched. This CDR3 region has 14 residues. Germline values: CDR1 MGHRA, CDR2 YSYEKL. The CDR3 loop reads CASSYLAGTDTQYF. CDR3 DNA: TGCGCCAGCAGCTACCTAGCGGGGACAGATACGCAGTATTTT.

This clonotype was detected a few times. The chain joins TRBV19 to TRBJ2-7, with D unresolved. This CDR3 comprises 11 residues. V was cut by 4 bases and J by 6 bases, with 7 bases left in between. Germline V gene data show CDR1 as LNHDA and CDR2 as SQIVND (reference sequence). CDR3 sequence: CASSSLAEQYF. The CDR3 coding sequence is TGTGCCAGTAGTAGCCTCGCCGAGCAGTACTTC.

This clonotype was observed a few times. The gene calls are TRBV7-8 and TRBJ2-3; 9 nucleotides agree with TRBD1. The CDR3 is 16 amino acids. The junction had 10 bases not matched to a gene; V was cut back by 5 bases and J by 4 bases. Germline CDR1 reads SGHVS; CDR2 reads FQNEAQ. In nucleotides, the CDR3 is TGTGCCAGCAGCCCCCAGACAGGGGGGGGCCCAGATACGCAGTATTTT. Residues: CASSPQTGGGPDTQYF.

This chain uses TRBV6-5 with TRBJ2-3; a weak D match, TRBD2 (6 bases). The CDR3 contains 18 residues. Deletions cut 2 bases from V and 6 bases from J, with 24 bases between. CDR1 and CDR2 from the germline V gene are MNHEY and SVGAGI. The chain's CDR3 is CASSYREGLEGFADTQYF. The CDR3 coding sequence is TGTGCCAGCAGTTACCGGGAAGGCTTGGAGGGTTTTGCGGATACGCAGTATTTT.

This clonotype was seen more than once but under ten times. The chain has TRBV7-9 and TRBJ2-7; TRBD1 might be the D (6 bases). The V and J ends lost 3 bases and 5 bases respectively, with 14 bases between them. Germline CDR1 SEHNR, CDR2 FQNEAQ (reference sequence). This CDR3 region has 14 residues. The CDR3 nucleotides are TGTGCCAGCAGCTTGACAGGCTCTAAGGACGAGCAGTACTTC. Encoded protein: CASSLTGSKDEQYF.

This clonotype was seen a handful of times. The V gene is TRBV12-3 or TRBV12-4, the J gene TRBJ2-3; a possible D gene is TRBD2 (7 bases). V was shortened by 3 bases and J by 5 bases, with 12 bases between the two germline ends. The CDR3 length is 14 residues. The CDR3 DNA reads as TGTGCCAGCAGTTTCGGGGGGCGTAGAGATACGCAGTATTTT. Amino acids: CASSFGGRRDTQYF.

This clonotype was counted only a few times. The genes are TRBV29-1 and TRBJ1-3, with TRBD1 matching over 10 bases. J lost 5 bases, V lost 4 bases, and 2 bases had no gene match. The CDR3 is 13 amino acids. CDR1 and CDR2 (germline): SQVTM, ANQGSEA. CDR3 in amino acids: CSVVDRGRNTIYF. Here the CDR3 DNA reads TGCAGCGTTGTAGACAGGGGGCGAAACACCATATATTTT.

V usage is TRBV6-5 and J usage is TRBJ2-5; D possibly uses TRBD1 or TRBD2 (6 bases each). The CDR3 is made up of 15 amino acids. Trimming removed 0 bases from V and 5 bases from J, with 13 bases in between. CDR1 is MNHEY, CDR2 SVGAGI, per germline. CDR3 protein: CASSYSGGGGETQYF. DNA of the CDR3: TGTGCCAGCAGTTACTCGGGGGGCGGAGGGGAGACCCAGTACTTC.

This clonotype was detected only once. The CDR3 region is CASSVAGTVSAGELFF. The CDR3 DNA is TGTGCCAGCAGCGTAGCAGGGACAGTAAGCGCCGGGGAGCTGTTTTTT. The gene calls are TRBV9 and TRBJ2-2, with 7 bases identical to TRBD1. With 0 bases clipped from V and 6 bases from J, the junction kept 8 bases outside the gene matches. This CDR3 is built from 16 residues. Germline CDR1 is SGDLS and CDR2 is YYNGEE.

The rearrangement links TRBV9 to TRBJ2-7, with D possibly TRBD2 on 6 matching bases. The CDR3 is 16 residues long. The germline V and J ends were trimmed by 4 bases and 0 bases, with 17 bases remaining between them. The germline V gene has CDR1 SGDLS and CDR2 YYNGEE. In DNA form, the CDR3 reads TGTGCCAGCAGCACCACCGGGACTGCAAGCTCCTACGAGCAGTACTTC. Encoded protein: CASSTTGTASSYEQYF. Using reference TRBV9 and TRBJ2-7 for the parts outside the CDR3, the full variable domain is DSGVTQTPKHLITATGQRVTLRCSPRSGDLSVYWYQQSLDQGLQFLIQYYNGEERAKGNILERFSAQQFPDLHSELNLSSLELGDSALYFCASSTTGTASSYEQYFGPGTRLTVT.

Only a few counts were recorded for this clonotype. The V and J genes are TRBV24-1 and TRBJ2-3; D is undetermined. Germline lookup yields CDR1 KGHDR and CDR2 SFDVKD. Trimming took off 9 bases at V and 6 bases at J, with 15 bases between the two ends. The CDR3 sequence is 13 residues long. The CDR3 nucleotides read TGTGCCACCCAGGCTGGTTTTCGGGATACGCAGTATTTT. Encoded protein: CATQAGFRDTQYF.

This chain connects TRBV27 to TRBJ2-7; D gene ambiguous. The CDR3 has 11 amino acids. Germline loops: CDR1 MNHEY, CDR2 SMNVEV (reference sequence). V was trimmed by 4 bases and J by 9 bases, leaving 10 bases between them. The CDR3 DNA follows: TGTGCCAGCAGTTCCCGCTCGGGGCAGTACTTC. Protein sequence: CASSSRSGQYF.

In this sample, this clonotype turned up a few times. The V gene is TRBV7-6, the J gene TRBJ1-4; the match to TRBD1 covers 8 bases. With V trimmed by 1 base and J by 4 bases, 5 bases remained unmatched. The germline gives CDR1 SGHVS, CDR2 FNYEAQ. The CDR3 is 16 residues long. CDR3 in amino acids: CASSLVRQGINEKLFF. For the CDR3, the DNA is TGTGCCAGCAGCTTAGTCCGACAGGGGATTAATGAAAAACTGTTTTTT.

This clonotype has more than one count but fewer than ten. The rearrangement joins TRBV6-5 to TRBJ2-5; a weak D match, TRBD2 (6 bases). Germline V CDR1 and CDR2: MNHEY, SVGAGI. V lost 7 bases to trimming and J lost 7 bases, with 19 bases between them. This CDR3 is built from 14 residues. The chain's CDR3 is CASIGTSEVGTQYF. CDR3 nucleotides: TGTGCCAGCATCGGGACTTCCGAGGTCGGGACCCAGTACTTC.

The CDR3, as DNA: TGCAGCGTCATCTCAGGCCCCGTACTGGCCGAGCAGTACTTC. Its protein is CSVISGPVLAEQYF. The chain employs TRBV29-1 and TRBJ2-7; the D is unclear. V was trimmed by 6 bases and J by 6 bases, leaving 21 bases between them. CDR1 and CDR2 from the germline V gene are SQVTM and ANQGSEA. The CDR3 is 14 amino acids.